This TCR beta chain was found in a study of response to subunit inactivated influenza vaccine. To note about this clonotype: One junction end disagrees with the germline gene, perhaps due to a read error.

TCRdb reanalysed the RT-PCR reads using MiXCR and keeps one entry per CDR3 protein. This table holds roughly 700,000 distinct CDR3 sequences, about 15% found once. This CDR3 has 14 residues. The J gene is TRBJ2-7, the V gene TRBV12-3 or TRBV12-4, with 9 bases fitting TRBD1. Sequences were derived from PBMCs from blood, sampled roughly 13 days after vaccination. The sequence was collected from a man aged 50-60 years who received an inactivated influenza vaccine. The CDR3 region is CASSFRTGDYEHYF. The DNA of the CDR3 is TGTGCCAGCAGTTTTAGGACAGGGGACTACGAGCATTACTTC.